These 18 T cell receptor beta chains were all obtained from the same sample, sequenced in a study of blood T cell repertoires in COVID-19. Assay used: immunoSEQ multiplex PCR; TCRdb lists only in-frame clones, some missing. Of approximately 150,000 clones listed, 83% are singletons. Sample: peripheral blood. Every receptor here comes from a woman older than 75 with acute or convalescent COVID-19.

The DNA for the CDR3 is TGTGCCAGTAACCCTAGCGGGGGGGCCACCGGGGAGCTGTTTTTT. Amino acid sequence: CASNPSGGATGELFF. This rearrangement joins TRBV19 to TRBJ2-2; TRBD2 aligns across 12 bases. The junction had 4 bases not matched to a gene; V was cut back by 7 bases and J by 4 bases. Germline CDR1 and CDR2: LNHDA and SQIVND (reference sequence). The CDR3 has 15 amino acids.

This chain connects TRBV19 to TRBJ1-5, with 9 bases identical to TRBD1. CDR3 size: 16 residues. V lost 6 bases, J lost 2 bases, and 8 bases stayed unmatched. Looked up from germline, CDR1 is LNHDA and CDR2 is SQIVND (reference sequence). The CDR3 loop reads CASSTNRGLGNQPQHF. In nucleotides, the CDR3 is TGTGCCAGTAGCACGAACAGGGGGCTTGGCAATCAGCCCCAGCATTTT.

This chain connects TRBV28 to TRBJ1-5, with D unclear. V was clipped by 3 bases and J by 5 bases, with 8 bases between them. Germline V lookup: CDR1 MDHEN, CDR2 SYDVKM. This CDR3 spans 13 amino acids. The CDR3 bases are TGTGCCAGCAGTTTGCGAGGAGATCAGCCCCAGCATTTT. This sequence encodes CASSLRGDQPQHF.

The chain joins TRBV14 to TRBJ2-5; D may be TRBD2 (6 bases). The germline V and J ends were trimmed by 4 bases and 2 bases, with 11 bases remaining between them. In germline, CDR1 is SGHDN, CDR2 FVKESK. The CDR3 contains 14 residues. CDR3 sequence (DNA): TGTGCCAGCAGCCTCGGAGGGTTGCAAGAGACCCAGTACTTC. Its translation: CASSLGGLQETQYF.

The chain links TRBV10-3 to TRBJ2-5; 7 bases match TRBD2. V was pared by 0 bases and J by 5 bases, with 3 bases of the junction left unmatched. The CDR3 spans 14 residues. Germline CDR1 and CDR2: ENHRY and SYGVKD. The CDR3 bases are TGTGCCATCAGTGAGTCGGGAGGGGAGGAGACCCAGTACTTC. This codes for CAISESGGEETQYF.

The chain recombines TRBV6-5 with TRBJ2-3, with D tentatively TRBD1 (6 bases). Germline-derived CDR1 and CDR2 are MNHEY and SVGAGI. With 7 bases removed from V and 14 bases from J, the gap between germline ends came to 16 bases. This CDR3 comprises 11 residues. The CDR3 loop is CASTLGGQLYF. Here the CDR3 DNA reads TGTGCCAGCACCCTAGGAGGACAGCTGTATTTT.

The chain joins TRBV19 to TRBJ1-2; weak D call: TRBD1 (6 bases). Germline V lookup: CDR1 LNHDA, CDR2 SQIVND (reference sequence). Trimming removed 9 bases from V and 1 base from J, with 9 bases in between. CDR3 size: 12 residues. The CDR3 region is CARTGFNYGYTF. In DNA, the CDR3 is TGTGCCAGGACAGGATTTAACTATGGCTACACCTTC.

CDR3 nucleotide sequence: TGTGCCAGCAGTGAACGGGACACCACAGATACGCAGTATTTT. This translates into CASSERDTTDTQYF. V and J are TRBV2 and TRBJ2-3, with D maybe TRBD1 (6 bases). The V gene lost 2 bases and the J gene lost 2 bases, with 8 bases spanning the gap. Germline lookup yields CDR1 SNHLY and CDR2 FYNNEI. This CDR3 region has 14 residues.

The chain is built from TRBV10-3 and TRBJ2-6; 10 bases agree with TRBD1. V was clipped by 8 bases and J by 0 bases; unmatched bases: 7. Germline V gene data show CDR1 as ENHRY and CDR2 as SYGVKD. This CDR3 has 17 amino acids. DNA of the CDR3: TGTGCCATCGCGGCCGGGACAGGGGTCTCTGGGGCCAACGTCCTGACTTTC. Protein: CAIAAGTGVSGANVLTF.

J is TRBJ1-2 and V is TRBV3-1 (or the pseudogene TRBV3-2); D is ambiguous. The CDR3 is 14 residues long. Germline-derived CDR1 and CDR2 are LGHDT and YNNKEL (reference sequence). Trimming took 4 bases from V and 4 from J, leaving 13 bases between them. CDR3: CASSPRGEGYGYTF. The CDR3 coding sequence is TGTGCCAGCAGCCCCCGGGGAGAAGGCTATGGCTACACCTTC.

CDR3 nucleotide sequence: TGCAGTGCTACGGGCGGGAGTGTAAAGTACTTC. It translates to CSATGGSVKYF. The V and J genes are TRBV20-1 and TRBJ2-7; 7 bases are a match to TRBD2. Germline loops: CDR1 DFQATT, CDR2 SNEGSKA (reference sequence). This CDR3 has 11 residues. The V and J ends lost 4 bases and 11 bases, in that order; junction bases with no gene match: 8.

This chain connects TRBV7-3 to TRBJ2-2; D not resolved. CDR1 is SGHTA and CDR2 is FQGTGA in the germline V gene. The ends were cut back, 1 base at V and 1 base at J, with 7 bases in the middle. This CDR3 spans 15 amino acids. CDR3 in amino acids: CASSLSPGNTGELFF. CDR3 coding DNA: TGTGCCAGCAGCTTAAGCCCGGGGAACACCGGGGAGCTGTTTTTT.

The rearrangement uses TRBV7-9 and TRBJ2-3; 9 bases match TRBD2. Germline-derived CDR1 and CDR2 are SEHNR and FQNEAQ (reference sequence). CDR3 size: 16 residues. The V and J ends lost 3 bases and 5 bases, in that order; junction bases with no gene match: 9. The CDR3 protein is CASSFRAGGPGDTQYF. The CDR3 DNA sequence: TGTGCCAGCAGCTTTAGGGCGGGGGGGCCTGGAGATACGCAGTATTTT.

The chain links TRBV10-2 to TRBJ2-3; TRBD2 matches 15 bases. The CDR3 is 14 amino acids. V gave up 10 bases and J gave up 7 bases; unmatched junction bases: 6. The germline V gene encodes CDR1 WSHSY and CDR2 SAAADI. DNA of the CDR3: TGCGCCACCCGGACTAGCGGGAGGGCCAATACGCAGTATTTT. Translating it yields CATRTSGRANTQYF.

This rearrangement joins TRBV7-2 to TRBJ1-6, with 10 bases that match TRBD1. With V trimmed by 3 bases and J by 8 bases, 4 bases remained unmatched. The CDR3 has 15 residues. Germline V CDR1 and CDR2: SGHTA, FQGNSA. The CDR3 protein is CASSLWTGGDSPLHF. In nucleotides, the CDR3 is TGTGCCAGCAGCTTGTGGACAGGGGGAGATTCACCCCTCCACTTT.

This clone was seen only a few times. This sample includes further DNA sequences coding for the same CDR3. This CDR3 is CASSLGTGDEKLFF. CDR3 DNA sequence: TGTGCCAGCAGCTTAGGAACAGGAGATGAAAAACTGTTTTTT. The chain links TRBV7-2 to TRBJ1-4; a weak D match, TRBD1 (5 bases). This CDR3 contains 14 residues. Trimming left V 1 base short and J 6 bases short, with 9 bases between. Germline CDR1 SGHTA, CDR2 FQGNSA.

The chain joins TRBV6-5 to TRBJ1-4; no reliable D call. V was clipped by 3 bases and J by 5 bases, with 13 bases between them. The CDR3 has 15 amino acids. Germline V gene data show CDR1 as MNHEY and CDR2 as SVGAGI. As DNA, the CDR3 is TGTGCCAGCAGTTATAGCCCCCTTCGGAATGAAAAACTGTTTTTT. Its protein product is CASSYSPLRNEKLFF.

CDR3 residues: CASQAGTGGREQYF. DNA of the CDR3: TGTGCCAGTCAAGCCGGGACAGGGGGACGCGAGCAGTACTTC. This chain uses TRBV19 with TRBJ2-7, with TRBD1 identical over 11 bases. V shed 8 bases, J shed 6 bases, and the junction held 9 bases outside the gene matches. Germline V lookup: CDR1 LNHDA, CDR2 SQIVND (reference sequence). The CDR3 has 14 residues.